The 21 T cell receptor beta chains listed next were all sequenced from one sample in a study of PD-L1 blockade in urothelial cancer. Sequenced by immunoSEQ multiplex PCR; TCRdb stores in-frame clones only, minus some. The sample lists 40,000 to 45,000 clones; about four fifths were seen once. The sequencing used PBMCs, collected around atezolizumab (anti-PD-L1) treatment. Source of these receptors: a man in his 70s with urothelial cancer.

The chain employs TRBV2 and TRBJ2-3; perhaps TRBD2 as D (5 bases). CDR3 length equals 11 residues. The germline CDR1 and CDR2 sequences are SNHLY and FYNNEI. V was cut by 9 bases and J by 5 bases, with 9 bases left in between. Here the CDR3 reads CARGGEDTQYF. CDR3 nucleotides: TGTGCCAGAGGAGGAGAAGATACGCAGTATTTT.

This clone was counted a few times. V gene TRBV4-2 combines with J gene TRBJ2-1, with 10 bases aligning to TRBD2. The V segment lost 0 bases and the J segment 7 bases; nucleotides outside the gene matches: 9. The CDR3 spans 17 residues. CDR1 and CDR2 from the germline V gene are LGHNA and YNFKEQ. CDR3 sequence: CASSQDQTSGLQNEQFF. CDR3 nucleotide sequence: TGTGCCAGCAGCCAAGATCAGACTAGCGGGCTACAGAATGAGCAGTTCTTC.

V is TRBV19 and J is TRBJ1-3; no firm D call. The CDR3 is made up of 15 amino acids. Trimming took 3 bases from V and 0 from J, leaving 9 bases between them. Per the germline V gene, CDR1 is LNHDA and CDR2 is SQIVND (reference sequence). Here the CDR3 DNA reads TGTGCCAGTAGTATCGATAGAAACTCTGGAAACACCATATATTTT. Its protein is CASSIDRNSGNTIYF.

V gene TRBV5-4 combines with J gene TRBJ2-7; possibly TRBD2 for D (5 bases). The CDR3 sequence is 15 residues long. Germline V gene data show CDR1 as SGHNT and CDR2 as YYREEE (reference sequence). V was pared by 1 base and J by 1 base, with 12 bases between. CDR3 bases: TGTGCCAGCAGCTTGCAAATCGGGGAGTCCTACGAGCAGTACTTC. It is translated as CASSLQIGESYEQYF.

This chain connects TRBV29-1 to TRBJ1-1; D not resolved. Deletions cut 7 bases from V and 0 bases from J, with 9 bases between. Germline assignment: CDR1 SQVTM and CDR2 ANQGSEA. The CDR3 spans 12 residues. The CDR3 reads CSALRMNTEAFF. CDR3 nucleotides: TGCAGCGCCTTGAGGATGAACACTGAAGCTTTCTTT.

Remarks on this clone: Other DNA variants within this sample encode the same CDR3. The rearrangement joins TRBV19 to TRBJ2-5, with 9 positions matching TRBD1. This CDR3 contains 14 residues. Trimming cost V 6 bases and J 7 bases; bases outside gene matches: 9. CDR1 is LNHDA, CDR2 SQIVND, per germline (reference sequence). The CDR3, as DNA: TGTGCCAGTAGCCTGGACAGGGGCGCAGGGACCCAGTACTTC. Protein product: CASSLDRGAGTQYF.

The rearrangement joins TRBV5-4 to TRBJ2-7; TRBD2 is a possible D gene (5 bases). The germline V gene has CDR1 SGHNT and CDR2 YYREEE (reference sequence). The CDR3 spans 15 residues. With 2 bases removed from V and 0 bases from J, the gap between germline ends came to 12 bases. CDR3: CASSFSSGSSYEQYF. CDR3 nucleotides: TGTGCCAGCAGCTTCTCCTCTGGGAGCTCCTACGAGCAGTACTTC.

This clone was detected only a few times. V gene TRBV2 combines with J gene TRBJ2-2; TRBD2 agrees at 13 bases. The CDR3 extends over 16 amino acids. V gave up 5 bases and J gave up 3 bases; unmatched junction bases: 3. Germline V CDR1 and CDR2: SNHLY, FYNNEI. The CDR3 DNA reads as TGTGCCAGCAGTACTAGCGGGAGGGGGCACACCGGGGAGCTGTTTTTT. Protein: CASSTSGRGHTGELFF.

The CDR3 spells CASTGGNMNTEAFF. CDR3 in DNA: TGTGCCAGCACGGGAGGCAACATGAACACTGAAGCTTTCTTT. The chain recombines TRBV2 with TRBJ1-1; unclear D gene. The CDR3 covers 14 residues. Germline CDR1 and CDR2: SNHLY and FYNNEI. Trimming left V 7 bases short and J 0 bases short, with 12 bases between. The full variable domain, rest sourced from reference TRBV2 and TRBJ1-1, is EPEVTQTPSHQVTQMGQEVILRCVPISNHLYFYWYRQILGQKVEFLVSFYNNEISEKSEIFDDQFSVERPDGSNFTLKIRSTKLEDSAMYFCASTGGNMNTEAFFGQGTRLTVV.

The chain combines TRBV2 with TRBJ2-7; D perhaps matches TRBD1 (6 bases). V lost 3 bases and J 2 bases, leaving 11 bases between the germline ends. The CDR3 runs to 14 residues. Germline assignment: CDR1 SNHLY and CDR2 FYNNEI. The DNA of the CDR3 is TGTGCCAGCAGTGAGTGGGACATGCCCTACGAGCAGTACTTC. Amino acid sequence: CASSEWDMPYEQYF.

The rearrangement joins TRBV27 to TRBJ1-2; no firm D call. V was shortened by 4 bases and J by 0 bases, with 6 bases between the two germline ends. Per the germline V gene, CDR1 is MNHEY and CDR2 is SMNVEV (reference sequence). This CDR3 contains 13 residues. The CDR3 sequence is CASSSRTNYGYTF. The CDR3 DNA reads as TGTGCCAGCAGTTCCAGGACTAACTATGGCTACACCTTC.

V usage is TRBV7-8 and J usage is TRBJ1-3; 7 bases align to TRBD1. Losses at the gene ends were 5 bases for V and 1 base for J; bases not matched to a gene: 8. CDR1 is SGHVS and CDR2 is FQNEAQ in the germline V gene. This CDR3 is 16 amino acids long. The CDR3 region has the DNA TGTGCCAGCAGCCCGGACAGGCCTTCTTCTGGAAACACCATATATTTT. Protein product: CASSPDRPSSGNTIYF.

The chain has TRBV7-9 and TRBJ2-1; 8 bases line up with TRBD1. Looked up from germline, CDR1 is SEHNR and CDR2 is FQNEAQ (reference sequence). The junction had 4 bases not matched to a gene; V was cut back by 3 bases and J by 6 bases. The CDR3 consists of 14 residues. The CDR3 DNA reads TGTGCCAGCAGCTTCAGGGGGCCTGGCAATGAGCAGTTCTTC. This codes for CASSFRGPGNEQFF.

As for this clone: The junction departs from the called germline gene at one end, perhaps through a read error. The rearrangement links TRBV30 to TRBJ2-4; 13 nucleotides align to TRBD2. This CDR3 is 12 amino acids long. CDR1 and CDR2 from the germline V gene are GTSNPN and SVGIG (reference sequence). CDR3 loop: CAWGLAGETGDF. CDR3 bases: TGTGCCTGGGGACTAGCGGGGGAGACCGGGGACTTC.

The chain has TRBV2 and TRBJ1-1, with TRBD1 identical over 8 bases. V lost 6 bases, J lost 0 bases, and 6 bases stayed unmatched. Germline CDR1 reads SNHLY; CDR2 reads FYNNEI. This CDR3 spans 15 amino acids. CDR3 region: CASSDPGQVNTEAFF. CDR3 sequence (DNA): TGTGCCAGCAGCGACCCGGGACAGGTGAACACTGAAGCTTTCTTT.

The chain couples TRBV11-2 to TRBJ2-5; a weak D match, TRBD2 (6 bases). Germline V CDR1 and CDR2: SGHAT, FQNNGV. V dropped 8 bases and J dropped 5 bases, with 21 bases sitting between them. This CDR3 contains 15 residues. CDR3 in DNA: TGTGCCAGCTCCTCTCCCAGGCCGGGGAGGGAGACCCAGTACTTC. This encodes CASSSPRPGRETQYF.

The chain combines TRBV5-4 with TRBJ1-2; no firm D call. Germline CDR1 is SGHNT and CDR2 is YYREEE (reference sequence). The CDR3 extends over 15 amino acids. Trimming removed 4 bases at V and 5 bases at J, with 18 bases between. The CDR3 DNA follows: TGTGCCAGCAGCACCAAAATATCAGAGGAGTATGGCTACACCTTC. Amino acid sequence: CASSTKISEEYGYTF.

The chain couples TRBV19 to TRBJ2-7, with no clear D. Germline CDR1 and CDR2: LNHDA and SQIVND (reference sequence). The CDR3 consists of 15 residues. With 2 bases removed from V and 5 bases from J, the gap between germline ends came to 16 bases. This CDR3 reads CASSIRGSPLHEQYF. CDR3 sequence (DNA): TGTGCCAGTAGTATACGCGGCAGTCCCCTCCACGAGCAGTACTTC.

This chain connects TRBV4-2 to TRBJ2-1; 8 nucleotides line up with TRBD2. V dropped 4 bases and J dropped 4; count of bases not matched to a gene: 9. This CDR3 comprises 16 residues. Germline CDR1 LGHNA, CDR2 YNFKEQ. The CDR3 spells CASSLDTSGAYNEQFF. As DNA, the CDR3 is TGTGCCAGCAGCCTGGATACTAGCGGCGCTTACAATGAGCAGTTCTTC.

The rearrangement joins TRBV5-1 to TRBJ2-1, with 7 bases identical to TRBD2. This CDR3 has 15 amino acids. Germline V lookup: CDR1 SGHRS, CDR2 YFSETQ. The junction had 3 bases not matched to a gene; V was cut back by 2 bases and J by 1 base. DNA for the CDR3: TGCGCCAGCAGCTTAACTAGCGATTCCTACAATGAGCAGTTCTTC. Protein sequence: CASSLTSDSYNEQFF.

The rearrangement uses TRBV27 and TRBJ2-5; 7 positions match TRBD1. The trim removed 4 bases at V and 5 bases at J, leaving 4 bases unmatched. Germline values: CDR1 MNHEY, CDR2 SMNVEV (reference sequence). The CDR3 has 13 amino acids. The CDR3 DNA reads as TGTGCCAGCAGTTCGGACAGGACGGAGACCCAGTACTTC. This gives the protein CASSSDRTETQYF.